These T cell receptor beta chains were read from a single sample in a study of regulatory T cells in long-lasting Graves disease. MiXCR, applied by TCRdb to the multiplex PCR reads, yields one record per CDR3 protein. The sample yields some 450,000 distinct CDR3 sequences, about 16% seen once. In addition, the sample was reused for a study of T cells in Graves' hyperthyroidism and ophthalmopathy.

The material sequenced was peripheral blood mononuclear cells (PBMCs), taken at new diagnosis, from a patient treated with antithyroid drugs. The receptors here all came from a woman aged 25 to 39 with Graves disease. Each CDR3 is given with its conserved first and last residue. D genes are given only for firm matches. Size is omitted from some rows. Given values are once, few, many or a class for expanded clones.

clone size	V gene	D gene	J gene	CDR3 DNA	CDR3 protein
many	TRBV6-2/TRBV6-3	NA	TRBJ2-1	TGTGCCAGCAGTTACACCGACTACAATGAGCAGTTCTTC	CASSYTDYNEQFF
many	TRBV18	NA	TRBJ2-5	TGTGCCAGCTCACCGGGTAACATCGGTTTAGAGACCCAGTACTTC	CASSPGNIGLETQYF
NA	TRBV15	NA	TRBJ1-2	TGTGCCACCAGCAGAGATCCCCGCGGCGTCTATGGCTACACCTTC	CATSRDPRGVYGYTF
NA	TRBV7-9	NA	TRBJ2-5	TGTGCCAGCAGCCCCTTTGGAGGGGGCCAAGAGACCCAGTACTTC	CASSPFGGGQETQYF
many	TRBV28	NA	TRBJ2-6	TGTGCCAGCACCGGGACTCTAGGGGGACCTGGGGCCAACGTCCTGACTTTC	CASTGTLGGPGANVLTF
NA	TRBV11-2	NA	TRBJ2-1	TGTGCCAGCAGCTTACCCGTTCATGATCAGTTCTTC	CASSLPVHDQFF
few	TRBV28	NA	TRBJ1-4	TGTGCCAGCAGTCCAGGGTGGACTAATGAAAAACTGTTTTTT	CASSPGWTNEKLFF
many	TRBV7-8	NA	TRBJ1-1	TGTGCCACAAAGGGCGGCACGAACACTGAAGCTTTCTTT	CATKGGTNTEAFF
many	TRBV28	NA	TRBJ1-4	TGTGCCAGCAGTTTCGCGTTAGCTAATGAAAAACTGTTTTTT	CASSFALANEKLFF
NA	TRBV6-2/TRBV6-3	NA	TRBJ2-7	TGTGCCAGCAAGGTCATCGAGTACGGTCCCTACGAGCAGTACTTC	CASKVIEYGPYEQYF
NA	TRBV19	TRBD1	TRBJ1-1	TGTGCCAGTATTGGGACAGGGGGCTGGACTGAAGCTTTCTTT	CASIGTGGWTEAFF
many	TRBV3-1	NA	TRBJ2-1	TGTGCCAGCAGTTATTTTAACAATGAGCAGTTCTTC	CASSYFNNEQFF
many	TRBV20-1	TRBD2	TRBJ2-3	TGCAGTGCTAAATCGGGACTAGGGAATACGCAGTATTTT	CSAKSGLGNTQYF
many	TRBV10-3	TRBD2	TRBJ2-1	TGTGCCATCAGTGAGTCAAAGGGACTAGAGATCTACAATGAGCAGTTCTTC	CAISESKGLEIYNEQFF
many	TRBV6-2/TRBV6-3	TRBD2	TRBJ2-7	TGTGCCAGCAGTTACGAGCGGGGCTCCTACGAGCAGTACTTC	CASSYERGSYEQYF
many	TRBV3-1	TRBD2	TRBJ2-2	TGTGCCAGCAGCGCTAGCGGGAGGATCACCGGGGAGCTGTTTTTT	CASSASGRITGELFF
many	TRBV27	TRBD2	TRBJ2-4	TGTGCCAGCAGTCGCGATATCGGGACTAGCGCCACTACTTTAGCCAAAAACATTCAGTACTTC	CASSRDIGTSATTLAKNIQYF
many	TRBV14	NA	TRBJ2-7	TGTGCCAGCAGCGATAGCGCGGGGAACTACGAGCAGTACTTC	CASSDSAGNYEQYF
many	TRBV20-1	NA	TRBJ1-6	TGCAGTGCTAGATGGGAGACGAGCTCCTATAATTCACCCCTCCACTTT	CSARWETSSYNSPLHF
many	TRBV20-1	TRBD2	TRBJ2-3	TGCAGTGCTCTATCCAAAGAGACTAGCGGGAGCGCAGATACGCAGTATTTT	CSALSKETSGSADTQYF
many	TRBV18	NA	TRBJ2-7	TGTGCCAGCAGTCCCCTATACGAGCAGTACTTC	CASSPLYEQYF
NA	TRBV7-6	NA	TRBJ1-1	TGTGCCAGCAGCTTAATCGCGGGGGGCGTAGGATTAAACACTGAAGCTTTCTTT	CASSLIAGGVGLNTEAFF
few	TRBV10-1	TRBD1	TRBJ2-7	TGCGCCAGCAGACCCCCCGGGACAGGGGGAGACGAGCAGTACTTC	CASRPPGTGGDEQYF
many	TRBV2	NA	TRBJ1-5	TGTGCCAGCAGACAGGGTGGCAATCAGCCCCAGCATTTT	CASRQGGNQPQHF
many	TRBV6-2/TRBV6-3	TRBD2	TRBJ2-1	TGTGCCAGCAGACCACTAGCGGAACCGTACAATGAGCAGTTCTTC	CASRPLAEPYNEQFF
NA	TRBV19	NA	TRBJ1-2	TGTGCCAGTAGGGGACTGGACTATGGCTACACCTTC	CASRGLDYGYTF
few	TRBV28	NA	TRBJ2-7	TGTGCCAGCAGTCCACTTACGGAAACCTGGGCATCCGCCTACGAGCAGTACTTC	CASSPLTETWASAYEQYF
NA	TRBV6-1	TRBD2	TRBJ2-2	TGTGCCAGCAGTAAACTAGCGGGAGGGTATACCGGGGAGCTGTTTTTT	CASSKLAGGYTGELFF
NA	TRBV20-1	TRBD2	TRBJ2-1	TGCAGTGCTAGTCCCCTAGCGGGAGTGGCTGAGCAGTTCTTC	CSASPLAGVAEQFF
many	TRBV27	NA	TRBJ2-2	TGTGCCAGCAGTACAGCCGCTAGAGTTGGCACCGGGGAGCTGTTTTTT	CASSTAARVGTGELFF
few	TRBV7-2	NA	TRBJ2-5	TGTGCCAGCAGCCCCTCGAGTGGGGCCCAGTACTTC	CASSPSSGAQYF
once	TRBV29-1	NA	TRBJ2-1	TGCAGCACGAACCGGGAGTTGGTCTCCTACAATGAGCAGTTCTTC	CSTNRELVSYNEQFF
NA	TRBV6-2/TRBV6-3	NA	TRBJ1-4	TGTGCCAGCAGTCCGTTTTCCACTAATGAAAAACTGTTTTTT	CASSPFSTNEKLFF